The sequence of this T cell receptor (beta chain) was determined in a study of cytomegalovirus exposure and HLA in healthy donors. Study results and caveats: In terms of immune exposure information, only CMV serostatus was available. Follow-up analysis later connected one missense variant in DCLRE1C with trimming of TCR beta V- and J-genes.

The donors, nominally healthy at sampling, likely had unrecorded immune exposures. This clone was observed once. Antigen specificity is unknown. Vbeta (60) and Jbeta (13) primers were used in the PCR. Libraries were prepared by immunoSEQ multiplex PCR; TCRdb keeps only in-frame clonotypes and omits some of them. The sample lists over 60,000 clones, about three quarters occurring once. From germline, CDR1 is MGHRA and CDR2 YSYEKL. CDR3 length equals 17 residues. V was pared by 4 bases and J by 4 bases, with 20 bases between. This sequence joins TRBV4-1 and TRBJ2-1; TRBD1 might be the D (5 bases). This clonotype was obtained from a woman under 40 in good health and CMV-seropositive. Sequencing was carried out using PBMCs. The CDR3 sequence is CASSPDDSTYTYNEQFF. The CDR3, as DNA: TGCGCCAGCAGCCCAGACGACAGTACCTACACGTACAATGAGCAGTTCTTC.